One and the same sample provided the 7 T cell receptor beta chains below, sequenced in a study of sequential checkpoint blockade in melanoma. Treatment in this sample: randomized to nivolumab then ipilimumab (arm A) or the reverse (arm B). Repertoires were generated with immunoSEQ multiplex PCR, while TCRdb's copy carries only in-frame clones and drops some. The sample has some 20,000 clones, around 82% seen once; the top ten hold just over 50%. Sequencing used CD8+ T cells sorted from blood (inferred from file names), obtained from a patient given nivolumab and ipilimumab in sequence. These TCRs come from a human donor with melanoma.

This clone was counted a few times. The chain combines TRBV21-1 with TRBJ1-2; the table gives TRBD1 as D, unverified against the DNA. TRBV21-1 corresponds to a pseudogene. This CDR3 has 16 residues. CDR3 nucleotide sequence: TGTGCCAGCAGCAAAACCGACAGGGCGGTTGGGTATGGCTACACCTTC. It translates to CASSKTDRAVGYGYTF.

The genes are TRBV9 and TRBJ1-6; 10 bases fit TRBD1. Trimming took 3 bases from V and 3 from J; bases not matched to a gene: 9. Germline V lookup: CDR1 SGDLS, CDR2 YYNGEE. The CDR3 is made up of 18 amino acids. In DNA form, the CDR3 reads TGTGCCAGCAGCGCAGCCTGGGGACAGGGGATCTATAATTCACCCCTCCACTTT. It encodes CASSAAWGQGIYNSPLHF. Filled out from reference TRBV9 and TRBJ1-6, the complete variable domain reads DSGVTQTPKHLITATGQRVTLRCSPRSGDLSVYWYQQSLDQGLQFLIQYYNGEERAKGNILERFSAQQFPDLHSELNLSSLELGDSALYFCASSAAWGQGIYNSPLHFGNGTRLTVT.

This clone was detected only once. The J gene is TRBJ1-4, the V gene TRBV6-6; TRBD1 is a possible D gene (5 bases). The CDR3 is made up of 13 amino acids. CDR1 is MNHNY, CDR2 SVGAGI, per germline (reference sequence). V was pared by 6 bases and J by 8 bases, with 13 bases between. CDR3 sequence: CASSPGLWEKLFF. The DNA of the CDR3 is TGTGCCAGCAGCCCAGGGTTATGGGAAAAACTGTTTTTT.

This sequence joins TRBV19 and TRBJ1-2; D possibly corresponds to TRBD1 (6 bases). The V end lost 7 bases, the J end lost 3 bases, and 18 bases lay between the germline ends. The CDR3 loop spans 15 amino acids. Germline CDR1 LNHDA, CDR2 SQIVND (reference sequence). The CDR3, as DNA: TGTGCCAGTAAACTCCGGGACACAGAGTACTATGGCTACACCTTC. Amino acids: CASKLRDTEYYGYTF.

V is TRBV4-2 and J is TRBJ2-3; the match to TRBD2 covers 8 bases. Germline V gene sequence: CDR1 LGHNA, CDR2 YNFKEQ. CDR3 size: 17 residues. V shed 0 bases, J shed 4 bases, and the junction held 9 bases outside the gene matches. The CDR3 nucleotides are TGTGCCAGCAGCCAAGATCTTGGCCTAGCGGGTGCAGATACGCAGTATTTT. Translating it yields CASSQDLGLAGADTQYF.

This chain uses TRBV29-1 with TRBJ1-3; 8 nucleotides agree with TRBD1. CDR3 length: 14 residues. The V gene end was trimmed by 7 bases and the J gene end by 4 bases; junction bases not matched to a gene: 9. Germline CDR1 and CDR2: SQVTM and ANQGSEA. The chain's CDR3 is CSAGRQGPGNTIYF. The CDR3 DNA is TGCAGCGCTGGACGACAGGGGCCAGGAAACACCATATATTTT.

This chain joins TRBV2 and TRBJ2-7; 7 nucleotides align to TRBD1. From germline, CDR1 is SNHLY and CDR2 FYNNEI. Trimming cost V 1 base and J 6 bases; bases outside gene matches: 24. The CDR3 loop spans 20 amino acids. CDR3 sequence (DNA): TGTGCCAGCAGTGAAGTCTGGAACGATCTCCGGGCTACAGGGGTACGCGAGCAGTACTTC. Its translation is CASSEVWNDLRATGVREQYF.